The 9 T cell receptor beta chains below were found in one sample sequenced in a study of T cells in Graves' hyperthyroidism and ophthalmopathy. RNA transcripts gave rise to amplified TCR beta CDR3 regions. An initial round of RT-PCR targeting the TCR CDR3 relied on the HTBI primer set. TCRdb passed the multiplex PCR reads through MiXCR, listing each CDR3 protein once. The data show about 500,000 distinct CDR3 sequences, with about 45% seen just once and about two fifths held by the top ten. Sequenced sample: peripheral blood or thyroid tissue (not recorded which). Receptors were obtained from an adult woman with Graves' disease, either hyperthyroidism or ophthalmopathy (not recorded which).

The genes are TRBV7-8 and TRBJ2-5, with TRBD1 identical over 7 bases. Germline trimming cut 0 bases from V and 5 bases from J; bases unmatched to any gene: 9. Germline CDR1 is SGHVS and CDR2 is FQNEAQ. The CDR3 loop spans 16 amino acids. The DNA of the CDR3 is TGTGCCAGCAGCTTAGCGGTGCCAGGGGGATCGGAGACCCAGTACTTC. This encodes CASSLAVPGGSETQYF.

This clonotype was detected ten times or more. The rearrangement links TRBV27 to TRBJ1-6; no clear D gene. Germline CDR1 and CDR2: MNHEY and SMNVEV (reference sequence). The V end lost 10 bases, the J end lost 0 bases, and 13 bases lay between the germline ends. The CDR3 has 15 residues. CDR3 nucleotides: TGTGCCACTCCCTTCGGTAGCTCCTATAATTCACCCCTCCACTTT. It yields the protein CATPFGSSYNSPLHF.

The chain recombines TRBV29-1 with TRBJ1-1; TRBD1 is a possible D gene (5 bases). The V end lost 0 bases, the J end lost 4 bases, and 12 bases lay between the germline ends. The CDR3 runs 14 residues. Germline values: CDR1 SQVTM, CDR2 ANQGSEA. The CDR3 is CSVEDPSGSTEAFF. CDR3 nucleotide sequence: TGCAGCGTTGAAGATCCATCAGGGAGCACTGAAGCTTTCTTT.

The chain couples TRBV29-1 to TRBJ1-1, with D unclear. Germline values: CDR1 SQVTM, CDR2 ANQGSEA. V shed 3 bases and J shed 7 bases, with 12 bases lying between them. This CDR3 is built from 12 residues. The CDR3 DNA sequence: TGCAGCGTTGACGGTCGGCGACATGAAGCTTTCTTT. Its protein product is CSVDGRRHEAFF.

This clonotype was detected a few times. This sequence joins TRBV2 and TRBJ1-4, with no clear D. The CDR3 totals 14 residues. Trimming took off 3 bases at V and 5 bases at J, with 10 bases between the two ends. Germline V gives CDR1 SNHLY, CDR2 FYNNEI. The CDR3 DNA is TGTGCCAGCAGTGAGATCAGAAGCAATGAAAAACTGTTTTTT. Amino acids: CASSEIRSNEKLFF.

The V gene is TRBV25-1, the J gene TRBJ2-5; tentatively, D is TRBD1 or TRBD2 (5 bases each). The CDR3 runs 13 residues. Germline CDR1 and CDR2: MGHDK and SYGVNS. Trimming removed 8 bases from V and 5 bases from J, with 15 bases in between. The CDR3 reads CASVEPGRETQYF. CDR3 nucleotide sequence: TGTGCCAGCGTTGAGCCGGGACGGGAGACCCAGTACTTC.

The rearrangement uses TRBV7-2 and TRBJ2-7; 10 bases agree with TRBD2. V dropped 4 bases and J dropped 2; count of bases not matched to a gene: 11. Germline V lookup: CDR1 SGHTA, CDR2 FQGNSA. The length of the CDR3 is 17 residues. The CDR3 sequence: CASSSYISGRQPYEQYF. The DNA of the CDR3 is TGTGCCAGCAGCTCGTATATTAGCGGGAGGCAGCCCTACGAGCAGTACTTC.

Many counts were recorded for this clonotype. The rearrangement links TRBV5-6 to TRBJ1-1; no reliable D call. There are 13 residues in the CDR3. Germline V gives CDR1 SGHDT, CDR2 YYEEEE. Trimming stripped 0 bases from V and 5 bases from J, with 8 bases between. The CDR3 DNA follows: TGTGCCAGCAGCTTGGATGGGATAACTGAAGCTTTCTTT. Its protein is CASSLDGITEAFF.

The CDR3 coding sequence is TGTGCCAGCCGGGGGGAGTCGGTTAATTCACCCCTCCACTTT. This sequence encodes CASRGESVNSPLHF. The rearrangement joins TRBV2 to TRBJ1-6; maybe TRBD1 (5 bases). The V gene's germline CDR1 is SNHLY and CDR2 FYNNEI. Deletions cut 8 bases from V and 6 bases from J, with 14 bases between. CDR3 length: 14 amino acids.